This T cell receptor beta chain appears in the sequencing data of a study of T-cell reconstitution after alpha-beta-depleted transplantation in children. Points from the study as a whole: Several hundred expanded graft clones reportedly gave rise to the alpha-beta T cells present about two months after transplant.

Library preparation (for TCRbeta) was performed with unique molecular identifiers. Each CDR3 protein gets one entry after TCRdb re-called the PCR reads with MiXCR. The profile shows 750,000 to 950,000 distinct CDR3 sequences, around 17% of them singletons. Per germline, CDR1 SGHTA and CDR2 FQGTGA. CDR3 length: 15 residues. Trimming stripped 5 bases from V and 3 bases from J, with 17 bases between. Of note for this clonotype: Its specificity is not known.

This chain connects TRBV7-3 to TRBJ2-7; possible D gene TRBD1, 6 bases. Sequenced here: PBMCs, mostly from graft donor cells, sampled 360 days after TCRalphabeta/CD19-depleted stem cell transplant. The clonotype originates from a male patient aged 10 to 17 who had a stem cell transplant for acute lymphoblastic leukemia, so the T cells may come from the graft donor. CDR3 nucleotides: TGTGCCAGCAGCCCCCAGGGGAGCAGAAACTACGAGCAGTACTTC. This gives the protein CASSPQGSRNYEQYF.